The sample holds many counts of the clone carrying this T cell receptor (beta chain). The antigen remains unidentified. This sample stems from a study of molecular identifiers for immune sequencing clone quantification. The study's findings and limits: Effector cells kept over 99% of their molecules in clones above 20 RNA copies, while naive cells kept under 1% there. In a background of 900,000 to 1,000,000 naive cells, spiked Jurkat TCR RNA from one cell was reportedly detectable. Identical barcode-sharing TCR molecules could lead to underestimated sizes for highly expanded clones.

Germline V CDR1 and CDR2: LGHNA, YSLEER. The CDR3 has 15 residues. V lost 0 bases and J lost 4, with 9 bases in between. In the sort, naive CD8 T cells were defined as CD8+CD4-CCR7+CD45RA+. Each CDR3 protein is one row after TCRdb ran MiXCR on the PCR reads. The sample gives 300,000 to 400,000 distinct CDR3 sequences, 20% to 25% of which show up once; 0.81% is in the top ten. The source material was naive CD8+ T cells from blood, with Jurkat cell RNA spiked in. Subset reported: FACS-sorted CD8+CD4-CCR7+CD45RA+ naive T cells. The sequence was obtained from a human donor in good health. Some libraries in this study had Jurkat cell RNA spiked in. This chain links TRBV4-3 with TRBJ1-4, with a weak D call TRBD1 (5 bases). The CDR3 spells CASSQDPGDNEKLFF. The CDR3 DNA is TGCGCCAGCAGCCAAGATCCGGGGGATAATGAAAAACTGTTTTTT.